Each of the 18 T cell receptor beta chains below was sequenced from the same sample in a study of blood T cell repertoires in COVID-19. Here immunoSEQ multiplex PCR was the method, and the copy in TCRdb shows in-frame clones only, minus some. The sample includes fewer than 200,000 clones, around 82% seen only once; the top ten take 9.8%. The specimen was peripheral blood. The source of these receptors is a woman over 75 with acute or convalescent COVID-19.

This chain links TRBV6-5 with TRBJ2-1; TRBD1 is a possible D gene (6 bases). Per germline, CDR1 MNHEY and CDR2 SVGAGI. The CDR3 consists of 14 residues. The V end was cut by 6 bases, the J end by 7 bases, with 16 bases between. The CDR3 is CASSPDRIQNEQFF. CDR3 DNA: TGTGCCAGCAGCCCCGACAGGATACAGAATGAGCAGTTCTTC.

V is TRBV10-3 and J is TRBJ2-1; perhaps TRBD1 as D (6 bases). Germline loops: CDR1 ENHRY, CDR2 SYGVKD. The V end was cut by 5 bases, the J end by 0 bases, with 14 bases between. There are 16 residues in the CDR3. CDR3 loop: CAISRTAVSSYNEQFF. As DNA, the CDR3 is TGTGCCATCAGTAGGACAGCCGTCAGCTCCTACAATGAGCAGTTCTTC.

J is TRBJ1-5 and V is TRBV15; 7 bases match TRBD1. CDR3 length: 15 amino acids. Trimming removed 0 bases from V and 1 base from J; junction bases left unmatched: 0. Germline assignment: CDR1 LNHNV and CDR2 YYDKDF (reference sequence). The CDR3 DNA is TGTGCCACCAGCAGAGAAGGGGGCAGCAATCAGCCCCAGCATTTT. Translating it yields CATSREGGSNQPQHF.

The table lists this clone with a few counts. This chain connects TRBV7-9 to TRBJ2-7; 10 positions agree with TRBD2. This CDR3 has 16 residues. Germline CDR1 and CDR2: SEHNR and FQNEAQ (reference sequence). V was clipped by 1 base and J by 2 bases; unmatched bases: 5. The CDR3 bases are TGTGCCAGCAGCTTAGGGCTAGCGGGAGCACCCTACGAGCAGTACTTC. Translating gives CASSLGLAGAPYEQYF.

V is TRBV4-3 and J is TRBJ2-2, with TRBD1 matching over 7 bases. The germline CDR1 and CDR2 sequences are LGHNA and YSLEER. With V trimmed by 4 bases and J by 6 bases, 5 bases remained unmatched. The CDR3 contains 14 residues. CDR3 amino acids: CASSRIQGAGELFF. The CDR3 DNA follows: TGCGCCAGCAGCCGGATCCAGGGGGCCGGGGAGCTGTTTTTT.

This clone was seen once. The chain employs TRBV2 and TRBJ2-7; 9 bases fit TRBD1. There are 13 residues in the CDR3. J was trimmed by 4 bases and V by 8 bases; bases with no gene match: 6. Germline V gives CDR1 SNHLY, CDR2 FYNNEI. CDR3 sequence (DNA): TGTGCCAGCCTGGCACAGGGGGCGTACGAGCAGTACTTC. Amino acids: CASLAQGAYEQYF.

CDR3 residues: CASSFGVGTGAVYGYTF. The CDR3 DNA reads as TGTGCCAGCAGCTTCGGGGTTGGGACAGGGGCGGTCTATGGCTACACCTTC. The chain combines TRBV7-8 with TRBJ1-2; TRBD1 agrees at 10 bases. There are 17 residues in the CDR3. V shed 3 bases and J 4 bases; nucleotides not matched to a gene: 11. Germline V gene sequence: CDR1 SGHVS, CDR2 FQNEAQ.

The chain joins TRBV5-4 to TRBJ2-5; TRBD2 aligns across 10 bases. V trimming: 0 bases; J trimming: 7 bases; junction bases outside the gene matches: 3. The CDR3 is 14 residues long. The germline V gene has CDR1 SGHNT and CDR2 YYREEE (reference sequence). The CDR3, as DNA: TGTGCCAGCAGCTTGGACAGCGGGGGGGGGACCCAGTACTTC. Translated, it gives CASSLDSGGGTQYF.

The V call is TRBV19, the J call TRBJ1-1; a weak D match, TRBD1 (5 bases). Germline loops: CDR1 LNHDA, CDR2 SQIVND (reference sequence). V lost 6 bases, J lost 4 bases, and 24 bases lay in between. CDR3 length equals 17 residues. The CDR3 bases are TGTGCCAGTAGCTCAGGGACGGGGAGGGTAGGAGGCACTGAAGCTTTCTTT. This translates into CASSSGTGRVGGTEAFF. The whole variable domain, remainder taken from reference TRBV19 and TRBJ1-1, is DGGITQSPKYLFRKEGQNVTLSCEQNLNHDAMYWYRQDPGQGLRLIYYSQIVNDFQKGDIAEGYSVSREKKESFPLTVTSAQKNPTAFYLCASSSGTGRVGGTEAFFGQGTRLTVV.

This clone was seen ten or more times. The chain combines TRBV18 with TRBJ2-2, with 8 nucleotides matching TRBD1. V was pared by 4 bases and J by 4 bases, with 5 bases of the junction left unmatched. CDR1 KGHSH and CDR2 LQKENI come from the germline V gene. This CDR3 spans 15 amino acids. The CDR3 nucleotides read TGTGCCAGCTCACTTAGGACAGGGCCCACCGGGGAGCTGTTTTTT. This translates into CASSLRTGPTGELFF.

The chain recombines TRBV13 with TRBJ2-5; possibly TRBD2 for D (6 bases). Germline V CDR1 and CDR2: PRHDT, FYEKMQ (reference sequence). The CDR3 is 17 residues long. Trimming cost V 0 bases and J 2 bases, with 16 bases left between them. The CDR3 region is CASSLGPLLANQETQYF. The DNA of the CDR3 is TGTGCCAGCAGCTTAGGTCCCCTTCTAGCGAATCAAGAGACCCAGTACTTC.

This clone occurred many times. V is TRBV7-9 and J is TRBJ2-1, with 7 positions matching TRBD1. CDR1 SEHNR and CDR2 FQNEAQ come from the germline V gene (reference sequence). The trim removed 3 bases at V and 3 bases at J, leaving 5 bases unmatched. This CDR3 spans 15 amino acids. CDR3 residues: CASSFGQGDYNEQFF. Here the CDR3 DNA reads TGTGCCAGCAGCTTCGGTCAGGGGGACTACAATGAGCAGTTCTTC.

The rearrangement links TRBV11-2 to TRBJ2-1; TRBD2 might be the D (6 bases). The CDR3 is 16 residues long. Germline CDR1 is SGHAT and CDR2 is FQNNGV. With 1 base removed from V and 6 bases from J, the gap between germline ends came to 16 bases. The CDR3 sequence: CASSLGPPGVSNEQFF. Here the CDR3 DNA reads TGTGCCAGCAGCTTAGGACCCCCGGGAGTTTCCAATGAGCAGTTCTTC.

In regard to this clone: A read error may account for a junction end that differs from germline. The V call is TRBV19, the J call TRBJ1-5; the D gene is possibly TRBD1 (6 bases). CDR1 is LNHDA and CDR2 is SQIVND in the germline V gene (reference sequence). The CDR3 totals 13 residues. The CDR3 protein is CGVSRQGNQPQHF. CDR3 in DNA: TGCGGCGTCTCCCGACAGGGCAATCAGCCCCAGCATTTT. Full variable domain (missing parts from reference TRBV19 and TRBJ1-5): DGGITQSPKYLFRKEGQNVTLSCEQNLNHDAMYWYRQDPGQGLRLIYYSQIVNDFQKGDIAEGYSVSREKKESFPLTVTSAQKNPTAFYLCGVSRQGNQPQHFGDGTRLSIL.

The chain has TRBV29-1 and TRBJ1-1; TRBD1 matches at 7 bases. There are 14 residues in the CDR3. Germline V gene sequence: CDR1 SQVTM, CDR2 ANQGSEA. J gave up 1 base and V 7 bases, and 9 bases lay outside the gene matches. This CDR3 reads CSADLNRGNTEAFF. CDR3 sequence (DNA): TGCAGCGCCGACCTAAACAGGGGGAACACTGAAGCTTTCTTT.

The chain employs TRBV14 and TRBJ1-1; 8 bases map to TRBD1. Losses at the gene ends were 4 bases for V and 10 bases for J; bases not matched to a gene: 11. CDR3 length: 14 residues. Germline CDR1 SGHDN, CDR2 FVKESK. The CDR3 region is CASSRYGQGQGAFF. CDR3 in DNA: TGTGCCAGCAGCCGCTATGGACAGGGCCAGGGAGCTTTCTTT.

This clone was found once. This sequence joins TRBV18 and TRBJ2-3, with D unresolved. With 1 base removed from V and 0 bases from J, the gap between germline ends came to 5 bases. CDR1 is KGHSH, CDR2 LQKENI, per germline. This CDR3 region has 14 residues. As DNA, the CDR3 is TGTGCCAGCTCACCACGCGGAAGCACAGATACGCAGTATTTT. Residues: CASSPRGSTDTQYF.

This clone was picked up one time. This chain uses TRBV4-3 with TRBJ1-1, with D perhaps matching TRBD1 (5 bases). Trimming shortened V by 2 bases and J by 5 bases, and 9 bases separated the two germline ends. The CDR3 is made up of 13 amino acids. Germline CDR1 LGHNA, CDR2 YSLEER. The CDR3 loop reads CASSQTGETEAFF. For the CDR3, the DNA is TGCGCCAGCAGCCAAACGGGGGAGACTGAAGCTTTCTTT.